A single T cell receptor beta chain is shown here with its context. The V and J ends lost 3 bases and 4 bases, in that order; junction bases with no gene match: 5. CDR3 length: 15 amino acids. Germline CDR1 is SGHAT and CDR2 is FQNNGV. The data were obtained in a study of cytomegalovirus exposure and HLA in healthy donors. Despite likely unrecorded immune exposures, the donors were nominally healthy at the time of sampling. PCR employed 60 Vbeta and 13 Jbeta primers. TCRdb's table, derived via immunoSEQ multiplex PCR, lists solely in-frame clones and lacks some. Here the sample spans around 75,000 clones, around 78% being singletons.

The sequencing input was PBMCs. The V gene is TRBV11-2, the J gene TRBJ1-1, with TRBD1 matching 10 bases. The sequence came from a man aged 35 to 55 in good health and CMV-seronegative. CDR3: CASSFGQGVRTEAFF. In DNA, the CDR3 is TGTGCCAGCAGCTTCGGACAGGGGGTTCGCACTGAAGCTTTCTTT.